The clone carrying this T cell receptor beta chain has only one observation. TCRdb keeps only in-frame clones here, not all; method: immunoSEQ multiplex PCR. The table records nearly 2 million clones, just under 95% of them present only once. Trimming left V 6 bases short and J 1 base short, with 14 bases between. This CDR3 comprises 14 residues. Germline CDR1 SGHDT, CDR2 YYEEEE. The sample originates from a study of shared clonotypes between healthy human individuals. It was CD45RO-negative cells, positively selected for CCR7, that made up naive CD8 cells, with terminally differentiated effector memory CD45RA+ cells excluded.

The rearrangement uses TRBV5-6 and TRBJ2-7; D might be TRBD1 or TRBD2, each matching 5 bases. The sequenced sample consisted of naive CD8+ T cells sorted from blood. This TCR was recovered from a man between 18 and 35 years old in good health. The CDR3 loop reads CASTRDGVSYEQYF. The CDR3 DNA is TGTGCCAGCACCCGGGACGGGGTGTCCTACGAGCAGTACTTC.